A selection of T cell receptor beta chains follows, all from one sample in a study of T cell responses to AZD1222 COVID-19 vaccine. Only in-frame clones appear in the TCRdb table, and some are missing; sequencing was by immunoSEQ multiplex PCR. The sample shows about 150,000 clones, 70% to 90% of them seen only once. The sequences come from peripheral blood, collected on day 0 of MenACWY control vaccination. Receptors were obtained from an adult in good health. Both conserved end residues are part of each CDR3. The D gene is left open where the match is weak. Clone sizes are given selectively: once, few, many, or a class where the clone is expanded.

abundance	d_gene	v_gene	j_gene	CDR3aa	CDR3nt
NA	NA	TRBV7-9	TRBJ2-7	CASSLEGRMDF	TGTGCCAGCAGCTTAGAGGGCCGTATGGACTTC
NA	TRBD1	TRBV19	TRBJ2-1	CASSIAGGPYNEQFF	TGTGCCAGTAGTATAGCAGGGGGCCCCTACAATGAGCAGTTCTTC
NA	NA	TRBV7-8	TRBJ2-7	CASSLGLRRDEQYF	TGTGCCAGCAGCTTAGGTCTCAGGAGGGACGAGCAGTACTTC
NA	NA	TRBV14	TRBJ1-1	CASSRIFVRESEAFF	TGTGCCAGCAGCCGCATCTTTGTCCGGGAGTCTGAAGCTTTCTTT
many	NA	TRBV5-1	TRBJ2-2	CASSFPGAMAGELFF	TGCGCCAGCAGCTTCCCCGGGGCCATGGCCGGGGAGCTGTTTTTT
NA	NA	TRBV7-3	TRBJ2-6	CASSSTPFSGANVLTF	TGTGCCAGCAGCTCAACCCCTTTCTCTGGGGCCAACGTCCTGACTTTC
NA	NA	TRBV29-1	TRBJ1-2	CSVGGGPYGYTF	TGCAGCGTCGGCGGGGGGCCCTATGGCTACACCTTC
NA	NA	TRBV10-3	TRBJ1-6	CAIRDSLASDNSPLHF	TGTGCCATCAGGGACAGCCTGGCGTCGGATAATTCACCCCTCCACTTT
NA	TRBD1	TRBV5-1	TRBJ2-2	CASSLAYQGAGSTGELFF	TGCGCCAGCAGCTTAGCCTACCAGGGGGCTGGGAGCACCGGGGAGCTGTTTTTT
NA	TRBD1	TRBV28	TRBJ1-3	CASSPGGTGISGNTIYF	TGTGCCAGCAGCCCTGGGGGGACAGGGATATCCGGAAACACCATATATTTT
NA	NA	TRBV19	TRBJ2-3	CASRVLGAVTDTQYF	TGTGCCAGTAGGGTGCTAGGGGCCGTCACAGATACGCAGTATTTT
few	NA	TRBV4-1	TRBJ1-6	CASSQDLVAPLHF	TGCGCCAGCAGCCAAGATCTTGTAGCACCCCTCCACTTT
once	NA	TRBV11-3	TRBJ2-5	CASSFGGGETQYF	TGTGCCAGCAGCTTCGGGGGTGGGGAGACCCAGTACTTC
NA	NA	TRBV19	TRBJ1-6	CASSMQGGPNSPLHF	TGTGCCAGTAGTATGCAGGGTGGCCCAAATTCACCCCTCCACTTT
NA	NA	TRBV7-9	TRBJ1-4	CASSLGLTEDEKLFF	TGTGCCAGCAGCCTCGGGCTGACCGAGGACGAAAAACTGTTTTTT
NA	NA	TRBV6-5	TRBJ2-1	CASGLDGNNEQFF	TGTGCCAGCGGCCTGGACGGGAACAATGAGCAGTTCTTC
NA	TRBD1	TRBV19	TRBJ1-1	CASSSRQGGDTEAFF	TGTGCCAGTAGTTCCCGACAGGGTGGGGACACTGAAGCTTTCTTT
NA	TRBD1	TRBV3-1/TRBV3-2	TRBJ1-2	CASSPRLQGGNYGYTF	TGTGCCAGCAGCCCAAGGCTGCAGGGGGGGAACTATGGCTACACCTTC
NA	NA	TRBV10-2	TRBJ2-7	CASSDGGFSYEQYF	TGCGCCAGCAGTGATGGGGGATTCTCCTACGAGCAGTACTTC
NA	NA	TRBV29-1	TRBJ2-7	CSVGGDRTYEQYF	TGCAGCGTTGGCGGGGACAGAACCTACGAGCAGTACTTC
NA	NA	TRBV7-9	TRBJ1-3	CASSLEGSASSGNTIYF	TGTGCCAGCAGCTTAGAGGGCTCGGCGAGCTCTGGAAACACCATATATTTT
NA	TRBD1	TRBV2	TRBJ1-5	CASSEGTGGYQPQHF	TGTGCCAGCAGTGAAGGGACAGGGGGCTATCAGCCCCAGCATTTT
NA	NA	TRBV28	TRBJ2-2	CASSSGLSYYTGELFF	TGTGCCAGCAGTTCGGGACTCTCCTACTACACCGGGGAGCTGTTTTTT
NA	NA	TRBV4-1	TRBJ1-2	CASSQDDRANYGYTF	TGCGCCAGCAGCCAAGATGACAGAGCTAACTATGGCTACACCTTC